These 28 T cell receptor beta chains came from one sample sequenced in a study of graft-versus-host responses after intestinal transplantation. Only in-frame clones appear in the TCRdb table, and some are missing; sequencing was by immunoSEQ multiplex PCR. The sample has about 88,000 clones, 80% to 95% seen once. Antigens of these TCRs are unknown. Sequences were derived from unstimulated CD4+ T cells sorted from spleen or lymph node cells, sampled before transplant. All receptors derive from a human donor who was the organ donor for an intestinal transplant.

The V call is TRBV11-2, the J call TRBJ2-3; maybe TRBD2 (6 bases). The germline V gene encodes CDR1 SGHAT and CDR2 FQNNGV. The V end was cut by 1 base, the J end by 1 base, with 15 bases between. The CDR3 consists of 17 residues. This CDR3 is CASSLARVSGRTDTQYF. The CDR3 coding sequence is TGTGCCAGCAGCTTAGCTCGCGTCAGCGGGCGCACAGATACGCAGTATTTT.

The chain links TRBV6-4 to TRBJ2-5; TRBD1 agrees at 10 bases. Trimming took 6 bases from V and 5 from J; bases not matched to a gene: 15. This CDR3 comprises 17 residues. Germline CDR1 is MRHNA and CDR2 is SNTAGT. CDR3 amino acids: CASSEGGQGTFGETQYF. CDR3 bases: TGTGCCAGCAGCGAGGGGGGACAGGGGACCTTCGGCGAGACCCAGTACTTC.

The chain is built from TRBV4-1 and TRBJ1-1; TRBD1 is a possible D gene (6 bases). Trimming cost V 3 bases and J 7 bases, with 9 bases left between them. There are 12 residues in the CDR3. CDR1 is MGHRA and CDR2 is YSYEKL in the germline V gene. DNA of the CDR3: TGCGCCAGCAGCCAGCACAGGGATGAAGCTTTCTTT. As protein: CASSQHRDEAFF.

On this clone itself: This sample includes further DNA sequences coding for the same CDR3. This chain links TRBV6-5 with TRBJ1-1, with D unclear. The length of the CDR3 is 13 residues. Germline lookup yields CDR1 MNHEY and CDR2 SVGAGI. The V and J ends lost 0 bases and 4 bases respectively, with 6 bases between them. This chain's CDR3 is CASSYSRGTEAFF. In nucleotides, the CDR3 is TGTGCCAGCAGTTACTCACGGGGCACTGAAGCTTTCTTT.

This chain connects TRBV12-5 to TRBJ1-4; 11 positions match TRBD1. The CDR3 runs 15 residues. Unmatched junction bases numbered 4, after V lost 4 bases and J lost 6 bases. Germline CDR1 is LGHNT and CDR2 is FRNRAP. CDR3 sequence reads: CASGSGDRGYEKLFF. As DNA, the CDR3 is TGTGCTAGTGGTTCGGGGGACAGGGGGTATGAAAAACTGTTTTTT.

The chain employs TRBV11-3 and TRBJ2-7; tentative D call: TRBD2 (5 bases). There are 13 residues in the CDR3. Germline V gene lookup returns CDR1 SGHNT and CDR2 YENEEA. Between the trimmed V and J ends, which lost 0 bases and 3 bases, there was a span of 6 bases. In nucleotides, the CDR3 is TGTGCCAGCAGCTTAGAGGCGGGCTACGAGCAGTACTTC. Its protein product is CASSLEAGYEQYF.

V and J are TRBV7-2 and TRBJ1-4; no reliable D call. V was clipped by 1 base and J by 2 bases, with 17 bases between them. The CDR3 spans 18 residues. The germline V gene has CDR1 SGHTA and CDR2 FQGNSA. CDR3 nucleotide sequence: TGTGCCAGCAGCTTAGGAGGGTCGTACGTCTTCACTAATGAAAAACTGTTTTTT. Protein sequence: CASSLGGSYVFTNEKLFF.

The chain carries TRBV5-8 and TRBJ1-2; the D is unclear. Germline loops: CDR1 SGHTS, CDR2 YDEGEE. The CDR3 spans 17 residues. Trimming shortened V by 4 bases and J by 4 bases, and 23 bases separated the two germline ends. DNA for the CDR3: TGTGCCAGCAGCCCTGAGGCGACGGTTTGGAGGGCCTATGGCTACACCTTC. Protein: CASSPEATVWRAYGYTF.

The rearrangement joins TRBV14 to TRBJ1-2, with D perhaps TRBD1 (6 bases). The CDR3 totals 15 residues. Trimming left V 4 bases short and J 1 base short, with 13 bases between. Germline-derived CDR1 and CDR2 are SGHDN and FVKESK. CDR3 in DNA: TGTGCCAGCAGCCCTTCTAACAGGGATAACTATGGCTACACCTTC. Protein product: CASSPSNRDNYGYTF.

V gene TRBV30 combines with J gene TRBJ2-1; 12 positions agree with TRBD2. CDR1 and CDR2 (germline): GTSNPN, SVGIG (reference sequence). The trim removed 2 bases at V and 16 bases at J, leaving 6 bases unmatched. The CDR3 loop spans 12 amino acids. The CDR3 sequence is CAWSQRTSGTFF. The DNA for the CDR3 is TGTGCCTGGAGTCAAAGGACTAGCGGGACCTTCTTC.

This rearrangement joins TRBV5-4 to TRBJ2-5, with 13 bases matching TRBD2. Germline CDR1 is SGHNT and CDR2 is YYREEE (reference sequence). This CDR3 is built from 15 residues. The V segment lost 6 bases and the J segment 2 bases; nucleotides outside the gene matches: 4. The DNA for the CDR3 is TGTGCCAGCACCCTGGGACTAGCGGGACAAGAGACCCAGTACTTC. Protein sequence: CASTLGLAGQETQYF.

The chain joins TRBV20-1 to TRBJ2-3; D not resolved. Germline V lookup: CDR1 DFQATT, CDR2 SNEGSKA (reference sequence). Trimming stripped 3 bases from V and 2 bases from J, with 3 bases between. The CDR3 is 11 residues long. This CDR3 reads CSARATDTQYF. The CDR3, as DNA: TGCAGTGCTAGGGCCACAGATACGCAGTATTTT.

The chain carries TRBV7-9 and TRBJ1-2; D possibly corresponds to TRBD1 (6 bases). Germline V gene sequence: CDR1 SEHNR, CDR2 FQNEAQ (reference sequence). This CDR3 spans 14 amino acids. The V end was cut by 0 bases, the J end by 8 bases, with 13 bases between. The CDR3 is CASSLARDKGGYTF. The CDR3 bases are TGTGCCAGCAGCTTAGCTCGGGACAAAGGGGGCTACACCTTC. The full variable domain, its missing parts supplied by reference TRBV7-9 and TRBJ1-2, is DTGVSQNPRHKITKRGQNVTFRCDPISEHNRLYWYRQTLGQGPEFLTYFQNEAQLEKSRLLSDRFSAERPKGSFSTLEIQRTEQGDSAMYLCASSLARDKGGYTFGSGTRLTVV.

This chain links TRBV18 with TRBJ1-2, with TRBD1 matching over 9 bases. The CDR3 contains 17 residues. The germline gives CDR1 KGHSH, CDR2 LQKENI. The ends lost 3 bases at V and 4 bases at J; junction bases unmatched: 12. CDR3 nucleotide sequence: TGTGCCAGCTCACCTCTTGTACCGGGACAGGGAGTCTATGGCTACACCTTC. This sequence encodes CASSPLVPGQGVYGYTF.

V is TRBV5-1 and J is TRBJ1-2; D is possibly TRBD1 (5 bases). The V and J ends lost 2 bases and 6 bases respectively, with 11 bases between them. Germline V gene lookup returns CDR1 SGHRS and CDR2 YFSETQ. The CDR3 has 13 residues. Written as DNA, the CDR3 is TGCGCCAGCAGCTTTCGGGGGTACGATGGCTACACCTTC. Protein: CASSFRGYDGYTF.

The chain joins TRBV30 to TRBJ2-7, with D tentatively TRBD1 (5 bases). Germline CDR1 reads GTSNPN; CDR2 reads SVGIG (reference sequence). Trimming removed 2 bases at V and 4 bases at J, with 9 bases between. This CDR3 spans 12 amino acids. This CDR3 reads CAWSPQGYEQYF. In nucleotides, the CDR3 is TGTGCCTGGAGTCCCCAGGGATACGAGCAGTACTTC.

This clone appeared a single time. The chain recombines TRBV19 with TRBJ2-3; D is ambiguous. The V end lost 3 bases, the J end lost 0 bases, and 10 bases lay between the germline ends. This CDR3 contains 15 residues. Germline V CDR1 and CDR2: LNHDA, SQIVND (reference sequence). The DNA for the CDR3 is TGTGCCAGTAGTATCGCCTACCCTAGCACAGATACGCAGTATTTT. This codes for CASSIAYPSTDTQYF.

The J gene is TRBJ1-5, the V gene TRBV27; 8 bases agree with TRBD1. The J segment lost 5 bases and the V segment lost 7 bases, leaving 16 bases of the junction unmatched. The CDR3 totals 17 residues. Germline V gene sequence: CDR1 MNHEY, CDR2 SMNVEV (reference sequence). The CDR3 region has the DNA TGTGCCAGCACTCCGATACGAGGACAGGGTTCTTATCAGCCCCAGCATTTT. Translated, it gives CASTPIRGQGSYQPQHF.

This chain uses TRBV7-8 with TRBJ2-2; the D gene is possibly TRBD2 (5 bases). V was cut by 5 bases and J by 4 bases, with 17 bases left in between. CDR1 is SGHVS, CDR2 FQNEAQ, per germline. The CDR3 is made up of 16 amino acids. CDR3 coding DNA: TGTGCCAGCAGCCCGGCGAGGGTACAGATCACCGGGGAGCTGTTTTTT. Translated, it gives CASSPARVQITGELFF.

The CDR3 here is CASSERRRETQYF. DNA of the CDR3: TGTGCCAGCAGTGAGAGAAGGAGAGAGACCCAGTACTTC. This rearrangement joins TRBV2 to TRBJ2-5; the D is unclear. Germline CDR1 SNHLY, CDR2 FYNNEI. This CDR3 spans 13 amino acids. V dropped 3 bases and J dropped 4 bases, with 9 bases sitting between them.

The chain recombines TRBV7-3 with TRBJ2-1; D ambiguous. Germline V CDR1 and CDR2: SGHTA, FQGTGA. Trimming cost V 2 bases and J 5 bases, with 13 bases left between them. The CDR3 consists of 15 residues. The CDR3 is CASSLESGGHNEQFF. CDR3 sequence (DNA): TGTGCCAGCAGCTTAGAATCGGGTGGCCACAATGAGCAGTTCTTC.

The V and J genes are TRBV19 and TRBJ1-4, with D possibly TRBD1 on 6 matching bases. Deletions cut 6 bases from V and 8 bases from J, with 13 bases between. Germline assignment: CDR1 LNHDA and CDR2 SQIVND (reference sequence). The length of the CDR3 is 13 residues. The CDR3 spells CASSYRENEKLFF. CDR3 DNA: TGTGCCAGTAGCTACAGGGAGAACGAAAAACTGTTTTTT.

The chain's CDR3 is CASSRHNYGYTF. In DNA form, the CDR3 reads TGTGCCAGCAGCCGACATAACTATGGCTACACCTTC. This sequence joins TRBV14 and TRBJ1-2, with unresolved D. The CDR3 extends over 12 amino acids. Trimming removed 4 bases from V and 1 base from J, with 4 bases in between. Germline CDR1 is SGHDN and CDR2 is FVKESK.

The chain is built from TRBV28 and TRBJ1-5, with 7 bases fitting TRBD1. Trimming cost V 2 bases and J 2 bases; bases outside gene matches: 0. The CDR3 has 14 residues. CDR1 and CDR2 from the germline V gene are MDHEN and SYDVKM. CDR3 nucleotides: TGTGCCAGCAGTTTAGGACAGGGCAATCAGCCCCAGCATTTT. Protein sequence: CASSLGQGNQPQHF.

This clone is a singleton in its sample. The CDR3 loop is CASGGQGLSYNEQFF. For the CDR3, the DNA is TGTGCCAGTGGCGGACAGGGCCTCTCCTACAATGAGCAGTTCTTC. The V call is TRBV19, the J call TRBJ2-1, with TRBD1 identical over 8 bases. CDR1 is LNHDA, CDR2 SQIVND, per germline (reference sequence). CDR3 length: 15 amino acids. The trim removed 8 bases at V and 0 bases at J, leaving 6 bases unmatched.

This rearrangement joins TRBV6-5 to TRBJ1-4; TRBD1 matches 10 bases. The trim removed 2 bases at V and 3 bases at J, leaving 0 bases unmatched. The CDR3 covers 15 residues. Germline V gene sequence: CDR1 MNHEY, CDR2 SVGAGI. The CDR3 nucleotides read TGTGCCAGCAGTTACGGGACAGGGGCTAATGAAAAACTGTTTTTT. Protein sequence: CASSYGTGANEKLFF.

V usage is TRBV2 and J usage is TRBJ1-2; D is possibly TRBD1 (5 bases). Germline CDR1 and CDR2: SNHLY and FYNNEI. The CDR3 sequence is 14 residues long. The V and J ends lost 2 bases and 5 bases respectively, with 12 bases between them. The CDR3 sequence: CASSEIGAGYGYTF. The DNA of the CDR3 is TGTGCCAGCAGTGAAATAGGGGCAGGGTATGGCTACACCTTC.

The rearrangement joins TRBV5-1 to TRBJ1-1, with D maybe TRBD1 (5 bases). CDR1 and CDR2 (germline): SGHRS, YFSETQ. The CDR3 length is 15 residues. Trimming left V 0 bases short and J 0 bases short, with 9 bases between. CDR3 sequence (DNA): TGCGCCAGCAGCTTGGTAGGACATCTGAACACTGAAGCTTTCTTT. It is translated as CASSLVGHLNTEAFF. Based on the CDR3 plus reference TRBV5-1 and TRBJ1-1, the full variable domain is KAGVTQTPRYLIKTRGQQVTLSCSPISGHRSVSWYQQTPGQGLQFLFEYFSETQRNKGNFPGRFSGRQFSNSRSEMNVSTLELGDSALYLCASSLVGHLNTEAFFGQGTRLTVV.